This T cell receptor (beta chain) emerged from a study of cytomegalovirus exposure and HLA in healthy donors. Study observations and caveats: Later analysis identified a missense DCLRE1C variant that was linked to TCR beta V- and J-gene trimming. In a later analysis, parvovirus B19, influenza, CMV and Epstein-Barr virus appeared linked to several top co-occurrence clusters.

Concerning this clone: The antigen remains undetermined.

CDR1 and CDR2 from the germline V gene are SGHTA and FQGNSA. The CDR3 runs 16 residues. Trimming removed 3 bases from V and 8 bases from J, with 20 bases in between. The PCR employed 60 Vbeta primers together with 13 Jbeta primers. Original handling: Later, roughly 80 million unique TCR beta chains were counted in an analysis, and roughly 10 million of them were shared. TCRdb's table, derived via immunoSEQ multiplex PCR, lists solely in-frame clones and lacks some. Clone size and the V and J calls come from that table; the DNA yielded D and trimming. Of 110,000 or so clones in the sample, 65% to 90% were seen once.

The receptor's source is a woman aged 25-40 years in good health and CMV-seronegative. The specimen was PBMCs. The rearrangement uses TRBV7-2 and TRBJ2-1, with D perhaps TRBD1 (6 bases). In DNA form, the CDR3 reads TGTGCCAGCAGCTTGGCCCCGGGCACAGGGACGGATGAGCAGTTCTTC. Translated: CASSLAPGTGTDEQFF.